The clone carrying this T cell receptor (beta chain) was counted ten times or more. Its antigen is not identified. This record comes from a study of identical twins. The study's findings and limits: Abundant beta clonotypes from cord blood had fewer insertions, unlike memory repertoires, which showed none.

Only healthy Caucasians were included as donors. The CDR3 contains 14 residues. The V end was cut by 7 bases, the J end by 2 bases, with 11 bases between. The V gene's germline CDR1 is WSHSY and CDR2 SAAADI. Template switching (which added a universal primer site) was used, and cDNA carried unique molecular identifiers. TCRdb processed the 5' RACE reads anew with MiXCR; each CDR3 protein has one entry. The repertoire holds approximately 600,000 distinct CDR3 sequences, with just over 7% as singletons. This same sample was also part of a study on yellow fever vaccine responses in identical twins. That paper notes: Reportedly, twins' vaccine T cell responses looked partly convergent and partly personalized.

Sequencing was performed on PBMCs. The TCR was taken from a woman aged 18-29 years in good health. The V gene is TRBV10-2, the J gene TRBJ2-2; TRBD1 or TRBD2 may be the D gene (6 bases each). The CDR3 loop is CASTFGGNTGELFF. CDR3 coding DNA: TGCGCCAGCACTTTCGGGGGCAACACCGGGGAGCTGTTTTTT.